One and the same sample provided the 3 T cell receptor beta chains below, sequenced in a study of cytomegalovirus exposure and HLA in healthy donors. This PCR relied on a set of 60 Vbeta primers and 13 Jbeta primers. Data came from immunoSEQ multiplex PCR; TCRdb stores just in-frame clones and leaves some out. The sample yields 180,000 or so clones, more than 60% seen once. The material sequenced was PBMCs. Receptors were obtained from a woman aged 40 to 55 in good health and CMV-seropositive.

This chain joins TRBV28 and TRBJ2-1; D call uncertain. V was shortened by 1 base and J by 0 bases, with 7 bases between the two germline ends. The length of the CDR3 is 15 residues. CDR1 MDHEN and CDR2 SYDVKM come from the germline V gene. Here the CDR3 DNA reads TGTGCCAGCAGTTTATCGCGTTTCTCCTACAATGAGCAGTTCTTC. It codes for CASSLSRFSYNEQFF.

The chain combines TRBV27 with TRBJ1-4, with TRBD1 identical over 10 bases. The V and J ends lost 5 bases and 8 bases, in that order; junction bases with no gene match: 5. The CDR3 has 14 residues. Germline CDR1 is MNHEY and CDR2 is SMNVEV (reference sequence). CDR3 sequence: CASSRDRGNEKLFF. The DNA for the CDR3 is TGTGCCAGCAGTCGGGACAGGGGTAACGAAAAACTGTTTTTT.

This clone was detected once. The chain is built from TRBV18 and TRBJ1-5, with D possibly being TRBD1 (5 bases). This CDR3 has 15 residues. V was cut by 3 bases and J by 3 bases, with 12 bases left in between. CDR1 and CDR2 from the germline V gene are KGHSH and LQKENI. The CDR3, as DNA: TGTGCCAGCTCACCGGGCAGGGAATACAATCAGCCCCAGCATTTT. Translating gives CASSPGREYNQPQHF.